The 23 T cell receptor beta chains below come from one sample, sequenced in a study of a mutant IDH1 vaccine in newly diagnosed glioma. Method: immunoSEQ multiplex PCR; TCRdb's copy keeps in-frame clones and lacks some. The sample carries more than 50,000 clones, 75% to 90% recorded once. Antigen specificity for these receptors is unknown. Documented time point: week 11, during vaccination. A single vaccine dose contained 300 ug of mutant IDH1 20-mer peptide, and topical imiquimod was used with it. The sample consisted of PBMCs, taken from a glioma patient whose treatment included an IDH1 peptide vaccine. Receptors originate from a man in his fifties or sixties with glioma.

V gene TRBV2 combines with J gene TRBJ2-3; 7 bases map to TRBD1. The V gene end was trimmed by 8 bases and the J gene end by 2 bases; junction bases not matched to a gene: 4. The CDR3 has 13 amino acids. In germline, CDR1 is SNHLY, CDR2 FYNNEI. The CDR3 coding sequence is TGTGCCAGCCGGGACAGTATCACAGATACGCAGTATTTT. It specifies CASRDSITDTQYF. Looking up the rest from reference TRBV2 and TRBJ2-3 gives the full variable domain: EPEVTQTPSHQVTQMGQEVILRCVPISNHLYFYWYRQILGQKVEFLVSFYNNEISEKSEIFDDQFSVERPDGSNFTLKIRSTKLEDSAMYFCASRDSITDTQYFGPGTRLTVL.

CDR3 nucleotides: TGTGCCAGCAGGCGGGACCCTTCCACAGATACGCAGTATTTT. It specifies CASRRDPSTDTQYF. The chain carries TRBV5-4 and TRBJ2-3; D perhaps matches TRBD2 (6 bases). V was cut by 5 bases and J by 2 bases, with 12 bases left in between. This CDR3 is 14 amino acids long. Germline CDR1 SGHNT, CDR2 YYREEE (reference sequence).

This chain uses TRBV5-1 with TRBJ1-2; D remains ambiguous. V dropped 0 bases and J dropped 1 base, with 1 base sitting between them. This CDR3 comprises 12 residues. Germline CDR1 and CDR2: SGHRS and YFSETQ. CDR3 coding DNA: TGCGCCAGCAGCTTGGATAACTATGGCTACACCTTC. Translated: CASSLDNYGYTF.

The chain carries TRBV29-1 and TRBJ2-7; 9 bases are shared with TRBD1. Germline V gene data show CDR1 as SQVTM and CDR2 as ANQGSEA. V shed 0 bases and J 4 bases; nucleotides not matched to a gene: 7. The CDR3 is made up of 15 amino acids. The CDR3 here is CSVEDHRGREYEQYF. The CDR3 region has the DNA TGCAGCGTTGAAGACCACAGGGGGCGTGAATACGAGCAGTACTTC.

V usage is TRBV5-6 and J usage is TRBJ1-2; TRBD1 agrees at 7 bases. Germline loops: CDR1 SGHDT, CDR2 YYEEEE. CDR3 length: 13 residues. Losses at the gene ends were 2 bases for V and 7 bases for J; bases not matched to a gene: 5. This CDR3 reads CASSFGQAVGYTF. CDR3 nucleotides: TGTGCCAGCAGCTTCGGACAGGCGGTTGGCTACACCTTC.

The table lists this clone with a few counts. This rearrangement joins TRBV25-1 to TRBJ1-1; no firm D call. CDR1 and CDR2 (germline): MGHDK, SYGVNS. CDR3 size: 12 residues. Trimming cost V 4 bases and J 6 bases, with 9 bases left between them. CDR3: CASSGAVAEAFF. Written as DNA, the CDR3 is TGTGCCAGCAGTGGGGCGGTCGCTGAAGCTTTCTTT.

This chain uses TRBV5-4 with TRBJ2-2, with D uncertain. The CDR3 sequence is 13 residues long. V lost 4 bases and J lost 4, with 8 bases in between. Germline CDR1 is SGHNT and CDR2 is YYREEE (reference sequence). CDR3 nucleotide sequence: TGTGCCAGCAGCCCAGAATCCACCGGGGAGCTGTTTTTT. This gives the protein CASSPESTGELFF.

The chain recombines TRBV5-4 with TRBJ2-5, with a tentative D call TRBD2 (7 bases). The CDR3 has 14 amino acids. CDR1 and CDR2 (germline): SGHNT, YYREEE (reference sequence). V was shortened by 4 bases and J by 5 bases, with 15 bases between the two germline ends. For the CDR3, the DNA is TGTGCCAGCAGCAGGGGAGGGGGTTTTGAGACCCAGTACTTC. It codes for CASSRGGGFETQYF.

The V gene is TRBV6-5, the J gene TRBJ1-1, with a possible D match to TRBD1 (5 bases). Between the trimmed V and J ends, which lost 0 bases and 5 bases, there was a span of 10 bases. CDR3 length: 14 amino acids. Germline V lookup: CDR1 MNHEY, CDR2 SVGAGI. Here the CDR3 reads CASSYSMGGTEAFF. CDR3 sequence (DNA): TGTGCCAGCAGTTACTCGATGGGGGGGACTGAAGCTTTCTTT.

The chain combines TRBV11-3 with TRBJ2-5; tentatively, D is TRBD1 or TRBD2 (6 bases each). V lost 3 bases to trimming and J lost 1 base, with 9 bases between them. This CDR3 has 14 amino acids. Per the germline V gene, CDR1 is SGHNT and CDR2 is YENEEA. The CDR3 loop reads CASSFGGLQETQYF. The CDR3 bases are TGTGCCAGCAGCTTCGGGGGCCTCCAAGAGACCCAGTACTTC. Supplemented by reference TRBV11-3 and TRBJ2-5, the full variable domain reads EAGVVQSPRYKIIEKKQPVAFWCNPISGHNTLYWYLQNLGQGPELLIRYENEEAVDDSQLPKDRFSAERLKGVDSTLKIQPAELGDSAVYLCASSFGGLQETQYFGPGTRLLVL.

The rearrangement links TRBV7-3 to TRBJ2-1; D not certain. Germline V gives CDR1 SGHTA, CDR2 FQGTGA. The CDR3 consists of 15 residues. The V end lost 6 bases, the J end lost 1 base, and 13 bases lay between the germline ends. As DNA, the CDR3 is TGTGCCAGCAGTTCCAGCGTGGGTTCCTACAATGAGCAGTTCTTC. Encoded protein: CASSSSVGSYNEQFF. Full variable domain (remainder filled in from reference TRBV7-3 and TRBJ2-1): GAGVSQTPSNKVTEKGKYVELRCDPISGHTALYWYRQSLGQGPEFLIYFQGTGAADDSGLPNDRFFAVRPEGSVSTLKIQRTERGDSAVYLCASSSSVGSYNEQFFGPGTRLTVL.

CDR3 coding DNA: TGTGCCAGCTCCAGGGGGCAGGGGGCAACTGGCTACACCTTC. It translates to CASSRGQGATGYTF. The rearrangement joins TRBV6-1 to TRBJ1-2; TRBD1 matches at 8 bases. Germline V gene sequence: CDR1 MNHNS, CDR2 SASEGT. With V trimmed by 8 bases and J by 7 bases, 12 bases remained unmatched. The CDR3 loop spans 14 amino acids.

The J gene is TRBJ2-6, the V gene TRBV5-4, with 7 bases fitting TRBD1. This CDR3 spans 16 amino acids. Germline CDR1 is SGHNT and CDR2 is YYREEE (reference sequence). V lost 3 bases to trimming and J lost 2 bases; unmatched junction nucleotides: 5. The CDR3 DNA reads TGTGCCAGCAGCTCCAACAGGGGACCTGGGGCCAACGTCCTGACTTTC. This codes for CASSSNRGPGANVLTF.

The chain links TRBV28 to TRBJ2-7; TRBD2 matches 8 bases. The CDR3 consists of 15 residues. From germline, CDR1 is MDHEN and CDR2 SYDVKM. The trim removed 5 bases at V and 1 base at J, leaving 7 bases unmatched. The CDR3 spells CASSTPGGGSYEQYF. The CDR3 coding sequence is TGTGCCAGCAGTACCCCGGGGGGGGGATCCTACGAGCAGTACTTC.

The genes are TRBV7-9 and TRBJ1-1; TRBD1 matches 11 bases. Germline CDR1 SEHNR, CDR2 FQNEAQ (reference sequence). This CDR3 contains 15 residues. With V trimmed by 4 bases and J by 5 bases, 6 bases remained unmatched. CDR3 residues: CASSSGTGGWTEAFF. CDR3 DNA sequence: TGTGCCAGCAGCTCAGGGACAGGGGGGTGGACTGAAGCTTTCTTT.

This clone has just a few counts. The chain has TRBV27 and TRBJ2-1; TRBD2 matches 7 bases. After removal of 3 bases from V and 10 bases from J, the junction contained 6 bases not matched to a gene. CDR3 length: 13 residues. Germline assignment: CDR1 MNHEY and CDR2 SMNVEV (reference sequence). This CDR3 is CASSFPGGNEQFF. DNA of the CDR3: TGTGCCAGCAGTTTTCCGGGAGGTAACGAGCAGTTCTTC.

The V call is TRBV6-4, the J call TRBJ2-2; 8 bases fit TRBD2. Germline CDR1 MRHNA, CDR2 SNTAGT. V lost 0 bases to trimming and J lost 2 bases; unmatched junction nucleotides: 2. The CDR3 length is 16 residues. CDR3 in DNA: TGTGCCAGCAGTGACTCGAGCGGGAGAAACACCGGGGAGCTGTTTTTT. Protein product: CASSDSSGRNTGELFF.

The chain recombines TRBV29-1 with TRBJ2-7; perhaps TRBD2 as D (6 bases). Trimming cost V 6 bases and J 0 bases, with 9 bases left between them. The germline V gene has CDR1 SQVTM and CDR2 ANQGSEA. The CDR3 consists of 12 residues. CDR3: CSVRAGSYEQYF. The CDR3 region has the DNA TGCAGCGTCCGAGCGGGCTCCTACGAGCAGTACTTC.

The chain carries TRBV30 and TRBJ2-5; no definite D call. V lost 5 bases and J lost 1, with 8 bases in between. The CDR3 sequence is 12 residues long. Per the germline V gene, CDR1 is GTSNPN and CDR2 is SVGIG (reference sequence). Written as DNA, the CDR3 is TGTGCCTGGGAACGGTTCCAAGAGACCCAGTACTTC. Its translation is CAWERFQETQYF. Full variable domain (rest looked up from reference TRBV30 and TRBJ2-5): SQTIHQWPATLVQPVGSPLSLECTVEGTSNPNLYWYRQAAGRGLQLLFYSVGIGQISSEVPQNLSASRPQDRQFILSSKKLLLSDSGFYLCAWERFQETQYFGPGTRLLVL.

The V and J genes are TRBV6-5 and TRBJ2-2, with D tentatively TRBD2 (5 bases). Germline lookup yields CDR1 MNHEY and CDR2 SVGAGI. The CDR3 has 13 amino acids. V was cut by 6 bases and J by 5 bases, with 10 bases left in between. The CDR3 reads CASRGRVTGELFF. Written as DNA, the CDR3 is TGTGCCAGCAGGGGGAGAGTAACCGGGGAGCTGTTTTTT.

In DNA, the CDR3 is TGTGCCAGCAGCTTTGGATTTAGCAGGGACAATCAGCCCCAGCATTTT. This gives the protein CASSFGFSRDNQPQHF. The V gene is TRBV5-8, the J gene TRBJ1-5; tentatively, D is TRBD1 (5 bases). The CDR3 runs 16 residues. The germline V and J ends were trimmed by 2 bases and 3 bases, with 15 bases remaining between them. CDR1 is SGHTS and CDR2 is YDEGEE in the germline V gene.

The J gene is TRBJ2-7, the V gene TRBV5-1; 12 bases align to TRBD1. CDR1 and CDR2 from the germline V gene are SGHRS and YFSETQ. The CDR3 runs 15 residues. Trimming took 3 bases from V and 5 from J; bases not matched to a gene: 6. In nucleotides, the CDR3 is TGCGCCAGCAGCTGGGGACAGGGGGCTGTCGACGAGCAGTACTTC. It codes for CASSWGQGAVDEQYF.

The rearrangement uses TRBV2 and TRBJ2-7; D is unresolved. The V gene lost 6 bases and the J gene lost 6 bases, with 9 bases spanning the gap. Germline V gene sequence: CDR1 SNHLY, CDR2 FYNNEI. The CDR3 runs 11 residues. CDR3 loop: CASRKRVEQYF. The CDR3 DNA sequence: TGTGCCAGCAGGAAAAGGGTCGAGCAGTACTTC.